The rows below give T cell receptor beta chains drawn from one sample of a study of T cell responses to AZD1222 COVID-19 vaccine. Clones were read by immunoSEQ multiplex PCR, and TCRdb kept only the in-frame ones, dropping some. The sample includes around 100,000 clones, approximately 90% of them seen just once. The source material was peripheral blood, sampled 28 days after the second AZD1222 dose. The source of these receptors is an adult who received the AZD1222 COVID-19 vaccine. CDR3s include the opening cysteine and the closing phenylalanine or tryptophan. The order of the fields is V gene, J gene, CDR3 protein.

V gene: TRBV5-8; J gene: TRBJ1-2; CDR3 protein: CASRDWEANYGYTF
V gene: TRBV5-1; J gene: TRBJ1-6; CDR3 protein: CASSLVSGSDSPLHF
V gene: TRBV19; J gene: NA; CDR3 protein: CASSISLTAYEQYF
V gene: TRBV5-8; J gene: TRBJ1-5; CDR3 protein: CASSGGTASNQPQHF
V gene: TRBV6-5; J gene: TRBJ2-7; CDR3 protein: CASSSPGLMNEQYF
V gene: TRBV7-6; J gene: TRBJ2-2; CDR3 protein: CASSLRATSSTGELFF
V gene: TRBV7-7; J gene: TRBJ1-1; CDR3 protein: CASSSNQNTEAFF
V gene: TRBV23-1; J gene: TRBJ2-7; CDR3 protein: CASSHPDRDHEQYF
V gene: TRBV19; J gene: TRBJ2-1; CDR3 protein: CATELPGLAGSYNEQFF
V gene: TRBV6-1; J gene: TRBJ1-1; CDR3 protein: CASSELGQGRTGMNTEAFF
V gene: TRBV24-1; J gene: TRBJ1-5; CDR3 protein: CATSDDGGIQPQHF
V gene: TRBV19; J gene: TRBJ1-2; CDR3 protein: CATAGPANYGYTF
V gene: TRBV19; J gene: TRBJ1-5; CDR3 protein: CASSLRLGQGANQPQHF
V gene: TRBV19; J gene: TRBJ2-6; CDR3 protein: CASLRVRTGQSSGANVLTF
V gene: TRBV10-2; J gene: TRBJ2-1; CDR3 protein: CASSGRLAAYNEQFF
V gene: TRBV27; J gene: TRBJ1-6; CDR3 protein: CASSLSPNTNSPLHF
V gene: TRBV7-6; J gene: TRBJ2-7; CDR3 protein: CASSLEAGFSYEQYF
V gene: TRBV5-1; J gene: TRBJ1-6; CDR3 protein: CASRQTGGPSHNSPLHF
V gene: TRBV29-1; J gene: TRBJ2-3; CDR3 protein: CSVAGGKHSTDTQYF
V gene: TRBV9; J gene: TRBJ1-4; CDR3 protein: CASSGAGTGTGSDEKLFF
V gene: TRBV3-1/TRBV3-2; J gene: TRBJ2-7; CDR3 protein: CASSLKGYEQYF
V gene: TRBV5-1; J gene: TRBJ1-1; CDR3 protein: CASSLTGENTEAFF
V gene: TRBV27; J gene: TRBJ2-6; CDR3 protein: CASSLSGFGANVLTF
V gene: TRBV5-4; J gene: TRBJ1-2; CDR3 protein: CASSSPPGSNYGYTF
V gene: TRBV4-3; J gene: TRBJ2-1; CDR3 protein: CASSVRLAGGWGNEQFF
V gene: TRBV28; J gene: TRBJ1-5; CDR3 protein: CASSLRGVEGNQPQHF
V gene: TRBV28; J gene: TRBJ1-4; CDR3 protein: CASSLFRQGGGEKLFF
V gene: TRBV27; J gene: TRBJ2-1; CDR3 protein: CASRVTSGEQFF
V gene: TRBV19; J gene: TRBJ1-3; CDR3 protein: CASSTGNSGNTIYF
V gene: TRBV4-1; J gene: TRBJ2-1; CDR3 protein: CASSQEVSGDEQFF
V gene: TRBV18; J gene: TRBJ1-1; CDR3 protein: CASSPKRNTEAFF
V gene: TRBV9; J gene: TRBJ1-1; CDR3 protein: CASSYRGQENTEAFF
V gene: TRBV9; J gene: TRBJ2-1; CDR3 protein: CASSVETFNEQFF
V gene: TRBV11-2; J gene: TRBJ1-1; CDR3 protein: CASSSVKGGSWTEAFF
V gene: TRBV24-1; J gene: TRBJ2-1; CDR3 protein: CATSNSGRAGNEQFF